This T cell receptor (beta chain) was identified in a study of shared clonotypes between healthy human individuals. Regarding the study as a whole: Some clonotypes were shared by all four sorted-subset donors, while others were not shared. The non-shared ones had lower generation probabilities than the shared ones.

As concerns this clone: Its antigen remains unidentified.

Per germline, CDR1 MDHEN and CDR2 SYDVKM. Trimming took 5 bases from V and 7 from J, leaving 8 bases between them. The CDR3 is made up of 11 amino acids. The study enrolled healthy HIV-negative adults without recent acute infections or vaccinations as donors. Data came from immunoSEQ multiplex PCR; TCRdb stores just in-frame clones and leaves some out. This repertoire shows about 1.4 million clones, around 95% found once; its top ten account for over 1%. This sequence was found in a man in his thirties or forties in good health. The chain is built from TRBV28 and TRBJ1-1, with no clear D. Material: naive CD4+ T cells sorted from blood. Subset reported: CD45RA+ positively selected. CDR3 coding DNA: TGTGCCAGCAGTCCCCAGCTTGAAGCTTTCTTT. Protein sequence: CASSPQLEAFF. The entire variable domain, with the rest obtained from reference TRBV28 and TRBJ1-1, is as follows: DVKVTQSSRYLVKRTGEKVFLECVQDMDHENMFWYRQDPGLGLRLIYFSYDVKMKEKGDIPEGYSVSREKKERFSLILESASTNQTSMYLCASSPQLEAFFGQGTRLTVV.